Below are 22 T cell receptor beta chains sequenced from a single sample in a study of early T cells in non-severe SARS-CoV-2 infection. TCRdb reprocessed the 5' RACE reads with MiXCR, giving one entry per CDR3 protein. The repertoire holds roughly 58,000 distinct CDR3 sequences, roughly an eighth seen once, with 1.3% to 1.5% in the top ten. Material: whole blood. The source is an adult who was a healthcare worker with PCR-confirmed SARS-CoV-2 infection or an uninfected control (not recorded which).

This clonotype was recorded many times. The chain employs TRBV7-6 and TRBJ1-1; D might be TRBD1 (5 bases). Germline values: CDR1 SGHVS, CDR2 FNYEAQ. Trimming shortened V by 2 bases and J by 4 bases, and 11 bases separated the two germline ends. The CDR3 is 14 amino acids. CDR3: CASSLKGPSTEAFF. For the CDR3, the DNA is TGTGCCAGCAGCTTAAAGGGGCCGAGCACTGAAGCTTTCTTT.

This clonotype has a handful of counts. The chain carries TRBV29-1 and TRBJ2-7; possible D gene TRBD1, 5 bases. This CDR3 is built from 13 residues. Trimming left V 4 bases short and J 2 bases short, with 12 bases between. CDR1 is SQVTM and CDR2 is ANQGSEA in the germline V gene. The CDR3, as DNA: TGCAGCGTTGGGCCAGGGATAGCCTACGAGCAGTACTTC. Translating gives CSVGPGIAYEQYF.

This clonotype was detected only a few times. CDR3 nucleotides: TGTGCCACCAGCAGAGTCTCACTAGGCACAGATACGCAGTATTTT. This gives the protein CATSRVSLGTDTQYF. The V gene is TRBV15, the J gene TRBJ2-3, with D maybe TRBD2 (5 bases). This CDR3 has 15 amino acids. Germline CDR1 and CDR2: LNHNV and YYDKDF (reference sequence). The V and J ends lost 1 base and 1 base respectively, with 9 bases between them.

This chain uses TRBV20-1 with TRBJ1-1, with 8 positions matching TRBD1. V lost 5 bases and J lost 7; bases outside the gene matches: 15. CDR1 and CDR2 (germline): DFQATT, SNEGSKA (reference sequence). The CDR3 runs 15 residues. The CDR3 DNA sequence: TGCAGTGCTCGACCGCCAGGACAGGGTCGGAATGAAGCTTTCTTT. Protein sequence: CSARPPGQGRNEAFF.

The J gene is TRBJ2-6, the V gene TRBV6-5, with D perhaps TRBD2 (6 bases). V was pared by 6 bases and J by 0 bases, with 12 bases between. The CDR3 runs to 16 residues. In germline, CDR1 is MNHEY, CDR2 SVGAGI. CDR3 bases: TGTGCCAGCAGCCAGGGACTTCCCTCTGGGGCCAACGTCCTGACTTTC. This translates into CASSQGLPSGANVLTF.

This clonotype was seen more than once but under ten times. The chain uses TRBV9 and TRBJ1-2; a weak D match, TRBD1 (5 bases). The germline V gene has CDR1 SGDLS and CDR2 YYNGEE. The CDR3 is made up of 15 amino acids. The V and J ends lost 3 bases and 4 bases respectively, with 16 bases between them. In nucleotides, the CDR3 is TGTGCCAGCAGCGAACTAATGGGACGGCCCTATGGCTACACCTTC. It codes for CASSELMGRPYGYTF.

This chain uses TRBV2 with TRBJ1-5; D possibly corresponds to TRBD1 (5 bases). Trimming pared 2 bases from V and 1 base from J, leaving 9 bases between. In germline, CDR1 is SNHLY, CDR2 FYNNEI. The CDR3 covers 15 residues. DNA of the CDR3: TGTGCCAGCAGTGAATGGCGGGACAGCAATCAGCCCCAGCATTTT. Translated: CASSEWRDSNQPQHF.

Many counts were recorded for this clonotype. V gene TRBV7-2 combines with J gene TRBJ2-3, with D hard to call. Deletions cut 3 bases from V and 3 bases from J, with 7 bases between. The CDR3 is made up of 13 amino acids. Germline V gene data show CDR1 as SGHTA and CDR2 as FQGNSA. CDR3 in amino acids: CASSLGYTDTQYF. DNA for the CDR3: TGTGCCAGCAGCTTGGGGTATACAGATACGCAGTATTTT.

V is TRBV5-6 and J is TRBJ2-1, with 7 positions matching TRBD1. The germline gives CDR1 SGHDT, CDR2 YYEEEE. This CDR3 spans 12 amino acids. Trimming cost V 4 bases and J 8 bases; bases outside gene matches: 3. The CDR3 sequence: CASSMTGYEQFF. In DNA, the CDR3 is TGTGCCAGCAGCATGACAGGGTATGAGCAGTTCTTC.

This clonotype was counted many times. The chain links TRBV12-5 to TRBJ1-5; tentative D call: TRBD1 (5 bases). Germline assignment: CDR1 LGHNT and CDR2 FRNRAP. The ends were cut back, 6 bases at V and 0 bases at J, with 12 bases in the middle. The CDR3 is made up of 15 amino acids. The CDR3 loop is CASGLVGGSNQPQHF. DNA for the CDR3: TGTGCTAGTGGGCTCGTCGGGGGTAGCAATCAGCCCCAGCATTTT.

The table lists this clonotype with a few counts. This chain joins TRBV2 and TRBJ1-1; weak D call: TRBD1 (5 bases). Germline V CDR1 and CDR2: SNHLY, FYNNEI. V shed 8 bases and J shed 4 bases, with 26 bases lying between them. CDR3 size: 17 residues. The CDR3 loop is CASLTITPGRPSTEAFF. Here the CDR3 DNA reads TGTGCCAGCCTGACCATTACTCCGGGACGCCCCAGCACTGAAGCTTTCTTT.

In this sample, this clonotype turned up many times. The junction and the germline gene differ at one end; a read error may be behind it. V and J are TRBV6-2 or TRBV6-3 and TRBJ2-1, with 14 bases that match TRBD2. Germline CDR1 MNHEY, CDR2 SVGEGT. The CDR3 spans 13 residues. The CDR3 loop is CASSYSAGLAGGF. CDR3 bases: TGTGCCAGCAGTTACTCCGCCGGACTAGCGGGGGGATTC.

The CDR3 DNA reads TGTGCCAGAGCCGGGACCCGGGGTTCACCCCTCCACTTT. It is translated as CARAGTRGSPLHF. J is TRBJ1-6 and V is TRBV2; TRBD1 is a possible D gene (5 bases). CDR3 length: 13 amino acids. Looked up from germline, CDR1 is SNHLY and CDR2 is FYNNEI. V gave up 9 bases and J gave up 9 bases, with 15 bases separating them.

This clonotype was detected a few times. The genes are TRBV11-2 and TRBJ2-3; D perhaps matches TRBD2 (5 bases). This CDR3 comprises 17 residues. The V end lost 2 bases, the J end lost 10 bases, and 25 bases lay between the germline ends. CDR1 SGHAT and CDR2 FQNNGV come from the germline V gene. The CDR3 protein is CASSLRPIASDFISQYF. CDR3 nucleotides: TGTGCCAGCAGCTTACGCCCGATCGCCTCGGACTTCATATCGCAGTATTTT.

This clonotype was observed many times. The V call is TRBV7-6, the J call TRBJ2-1, with a possible D match to TRBD1 (6 bases). CDR1 and CDR2 from the germline V gene are SGHVS and FNYEAQ. The CDR3 spans 13 residues. The ends were cut back, 3 bases at V and 10 bases at J, with 13 bases in the middle. The CDR3 DNA reads as TGTGCCAGCAGCTTCTATCCGGGACAAGAGCAGTTCTTC. Amino acids: CASSFYPGQEQFF.

The rearrangement uses TRBV5-1 and TRBJ2-7, with a weak D call TRBD1 (5 bases). Germline-derived CDR1 and CDR2 are SGHRS and YFSETQ. The V end was cut by 4 bases, the J end by 1 base, with 15 bases between. This CDR3 contains 15 residues. Here the CDR3 reads CASSPPGRASYEQYF. The CDR3 bases are TGCGCCAGCAGCCCCCCAGGCAGGGCATCCTACGAGCAGTACTTC.

This clonotype was detected a few times. The CDR3 bases are TGTGCCAGCAGTTCCCGAGCGGGTGGCGAGCAGTACTTC. This translates into CASSSRAGGEQYF. The V gene is TRBV12-3 or TRBV12-4, the J gene TRBJ2-7; D may be TRBD2 (6 bases). Deletions cut 4 bases from V and 6 bases from J, with 13 bases between. This CDR3 is built from 13 residues.

The rearrangement joins TRBV29-1 to TRBJ1-2, with a tentative D call TRBD1 (6 bases). The germline gives CDR1 SQVTM, CDR2 ANQGSEA. Trimming left V 6 bases short and J 7 bases short, with 15 bases between. CDR3 length: 12 amino acids. CDR3 DNA: TGCAGCGTCCTGGACAGAGGTCCTGGCTACACCTTC. As protein: CSVLDRGPGYTF. The entire variable domain, with the rest obtained from reference TRBV29-1 and TRBJ1-2, is as follows: SAVISQKPSRDICQRGTSLTIQCQVDSQVTMMFWYRQQPGQSLTLIATANQGSEATYESGFVIDKFPISRPNLTFSTLTVSNMSPEDSSIYLCSVLDRGPGYTFGSGTRLTVV.

V gene TRBV27 combines with J gene TRBJ2-5; TRBD1 aligns across 7 bases. In germline, CDR1 is MNHEY, CDR2 SMNVEV (reference sequence). Trimming at V came to 7 bases and at J to 9 bases, leaving 8 bases not matched to a gene. CDR3 length: 12 residues. The CDR3 spells CASTGDRGAQYF. The CDR3 DNA sequence: TGTGCCAGCACCGGGGACAGAGGGGCCCAGTACTTC.

J is TRBJ1-6 and V is TRBV9; no clear D gene. Germline lookup yields CDR1 SGDLS and CDR2 YYNGEE. V lost 0 bases to trimming and J lost 5 bases, with 9 bases between them. CDR3 length: 15 amino acids. The CDR3 DNA follows: TGTGCCAGCAGCGTAGCCCCGGCCGATAATTCACCCCTCCACTTT. It translates to CASSVAPADNSPLHF.

In this sample, this clonotype turned up many times. The chain couples TRBV25-1 to TRBJ1-4; 10 positions match TRBD1. Germline V lookup: CDR1 MGHDK, CDR2 SYGVNS. The CDR3 covers 14 residues. V was clipped by 6 bases and J by 8 bases; unmatched bases: 6. This CDR3 reads CASSPGQGREKLFF. CDR3 DNA: TGTGCCAGCAGCCCGGGACAGGGGCGAGAAAAACTGTTTTTT.

The CDR3 region has the DNA TGTGCCAGCAGCCCGTTAAAGGGGGGGAGGAGCACAGATACGCAGTATTTT. This translates into CASSPLKGGRSTDTQYF. The chain combines TRBV7-9 with TRBJ2-3; possible D gene TRBD2, 7 bases. V lost 5 bases and J 0 bases, leaving 18 bases between the germline ends. Germline CDR1 and CDR2: SEHNR and FQNEAQ (reference sequence). The CDR3 consists of 17 residues.